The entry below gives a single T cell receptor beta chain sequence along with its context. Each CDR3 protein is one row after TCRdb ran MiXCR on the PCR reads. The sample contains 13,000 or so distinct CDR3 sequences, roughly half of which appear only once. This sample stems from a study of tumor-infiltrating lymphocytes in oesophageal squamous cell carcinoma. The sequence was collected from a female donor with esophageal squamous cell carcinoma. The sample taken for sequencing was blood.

The CDR3 loop reads CASSLEMSNQPQHF. CDR3 nucleotide sequence: TGTGCCAGCAGCTTAGAGATGAGCAATCAGCCCCAGCATTTT. The chain couples TRBV7-2 to TRBJ1-5; D is undetermined. Germline CDR1 SGHTA, CDR2 FQGNSA. The CDR3 is 14 amino acids. Trimming stripped 1 base from V and 1 base from J, with 5 bases between.